These 17 T cell receptor beta chains share one sample of origin, sequenced in a study of T cell responses to AZD1222 COVID-19 vaccine. Sequencing was performed with immunoSEQ multiplex PCR; in TCRdb, only in-frame clones are kept and a portion is missing. The sample has approximately 150,000 clones, about 90% seen once. Sequences were derived from peripheral blood, sampled 28 days after the second dose of the MenACWY control vaccine. The receptors were sampled from an adult who received the MenACWY meningococcal vaccine as a control.

This chain links TRBV2 with TRBJ2-2, with 7 bases aligning to TRBD1. Looked up from germline, CDR1 is SNHLY and CDR2 is FYNNEI. The V segment lost 5 bases and the J segment 6 bases; nucleotides outside the gene matches: 9. This CDR3 has 15 amino acids. The CDR3: CASSYQGDVSGELFF. DNA of the CDR3: TGTGCCAGCAGTTACCAGGGGGATGTATCCGGGGAGCTGTTTTTT.

The chain employs TRBV19 and TRBJ2-3, with a tentative D call TRBD2 (6 bases). Trimming removed 6 bases from V and 2 bases from J, with 12 bases in between. The CDR3 extends over 14 amino acids. Germline CDR1 and CDR2: LNHDA and SQIVND (reference sequence). CDR3 nucleotide sequence: TGTGCCAGTAGAGTACTAGCCAACACAGATACGCAGTATTTT. Encoded protein: CASRVLANTDTQYF.

The chain employs TRBV29-1 and TRBJ1-1, with D unclear. Trimming took 7 bases from V and 5 from J, leaving 17 bases between them. The CDR3 has 13 residues. The germline CDR1 and CDR2 sequences are SQVTM and ANQGSEA. CDR3 nucleotide sequence: TGCAGCGCAACAGACAATCTTAGGACTGAAGCTTTCTTT. Encoded protein: CSATDNLRTEAFF.

The rearrangement uses TRBV7-3 and TRBJ1-2, with D perhaps TRBD1 (6 bases). The CDR3 consists of 15 residues. Trimming took off 2 bases at V and 2 bases at J, with 12 bases between the two ends. CDR1 and CDR2 from the germline V gene are SGHTA and FQGTGA. In DNA form, the CDR3 reads TGTGCCAGCAGCTTAGGGGCAGGGGCCAACTATGGCTACACCTTC. Amino acid sequence: CASSLGAGANYGYTF.

The rearrangement uses TRBV28 and TRBJ1-2; 10 nucleotides agree with TRBD1. With V trimmed by 2 bases and J by 0 bases, 3 bases remained unmatched. The CDR3 is made up of 16 amino acids. Germline assignment: CDR1 MDHEN and CDR2 SYDVKM. CDR3: CASSLSGTGANYGYTF. CDR3 nucleotides: TGTGCCAGCAGTTTAAGTGGGACAGGGGCTAACTATGGCTACACCTTC.

This rearrangement joins TRBV14 to TRBJ2-7; 10 nucleotides line up with TRBD1. Germline CDR1 is SGHDN and CDR2 is FVKESK. Trimming took 1 base from V and 3 from J; bases not matched to a gene: 12. This CDR3 contains 18 residues. This CDR3 reads CASSQVWDGQGGYYEQYF. The CDR3 DNA sequence: TGTGCCAGCAGCCAAGTTTGGGACGGACAGGGGGGCTACTACGAGCAGTACTTC.

The chain carries TRBV5-1 and TRBJ1-1; 9 bases agree with TRBD1. With V trimmed by 4 bases and J by 4 bases, 8 bases remained unmatched. Germline values: CDR1 SGHRS, CDR2 YFSETQ. This CDR3 comprises 15 residues. The CDR3 sequence: CASSDRTGVTTEAFF. As DNA, the CDR3 is TGCGCCAGCAGCGATCGGACAGGGGTAACCACTGAAGCTTTCTTT.

The V and J genes are TRBV28 and TRBJ2-6; D remains ambiguous. Germline loops: CDR1 MDHEN, CDR2 SYDVKM. V lost 2 bases and J lost 0, with 8 bases in between. The CDR3 sequence is 16 residues long. CDR3 nucleotides: TGTGCCAGCAGTTTAGGCAGTCTCTCTGGGGCCAACGTCCTGACTTTC. Its translation: CASSLGSLSGANVLTF.

The J gene is TRBJ2-3, the V gene TRBV7-2; no reliable D call. V was trimmed by 2 bases and J by 4 bases, leaving 4 bases between them. The CDR3 covers 12 residues. CDR1 and CDR2 (germline): SGHTA, FQGNSA. In DNA, the CDR3 is TGTGCCAGCAGCTTATTTGCAGATACGCAGTATTTT. It yields the protein CASSLFADTQYF.

This chain connects TRBV24-1 to TRBJ2-2; 15 bases align to TRBD2. CDR1 KGHDR and CDR2 SFDVKD come from the germline V gene. This CDR3 has 20 amino acids. V was pared by 0 bases and J by 4 bases, with 8 bases of the junction left unmatched. The CDR3 loop is CATSDLQSGTSGRITGELFF. CDR3 sequence (DNA): TGTGCCACCAGTGATTTGCAATCGGGGACTAGCGGGAGGATCACCGGGGAGCTGTTTTTT.

This clone came up once. The chain joins TRBV2 to TRBJ2-3, with D possibly TRBD1 on 5 matching bases. The V end lost 3 bases, the J end lost 4 bases, and 14 bases lay between the germline ends. Germline loops: CDR1 SNHLY, CDR2 FYNNEI. This CDR3 has 15 amino acids. CDR3 DNA sequence: TGTGCCAGCAGTGAGGGGCCCCCACGGGCAGATACGCAGTATTTT. Its protein product is CASSEGPPRADTQYF.

V usage is TRBV7-3 and J usage is TRBJ2-3; D may be TRBD1 (7 bases). There are 16 residues in the CDR3. V lost 2 bases and J 1 base, leaving 13 bases between the germline ends. Germline V lookup: CDR1 SGHTA, CDR2 FQGTGA. CDR3: CASSLGGGAGTDTQYF. CDR3 in DNA: TGTGCCAGCAGCTTAGGAGGGGGCGCCGGCACAGATACGCAGTATTTT.

This clone was seen once. V and J are TRBV3-1 (or the pseudogene TRBV3-2) and TRBJ1-1, with D maybe TRBD1 (6 bases). The germline CDR1 and CDR2 sequences are LGHDT and YNNKEL (reference sequence). The length of the CDR3 is 13 residues. With 3 bases removed from V and 5 bases from J, the gap between germline ends came to 10 bases. CDR3 residues: CASSQGAWTEAFF. The CDR3 region has the DNA TGTGCCAGCAGCCAGGGGGCTTGGACTGAAGCTTTCTTT.

This clone was seen a handful of times. The gene calls are TRBV5-1 and TRBJ1-2, with 7 bases lining up with TRBD1. Per the germline V gene, CDR1 is SGHRS and CDR2 is YFSETQ. This CDR3 is 13 amino acids long. Trimming at V came to 10 bases and at J to 8 bases, leaving 14 bases not matched to a gene. The CDR3 DNA sequence: TGCGCCGGTAGACAGGGAGAAGGGGACGGCTACACCTTC. Encoded protein: CAGRQGEGDGYTF.

This chain uses TRBV5-4 with TRBJ1-2; 9 nucleotides match TRBD1. The CDR3 runs 14 residues. J gave up 4 bases and V 5 bases, and 6 bases lay outside the gene matches. CDR1 and CDR2 (germline): SGHNT, YYREEE (reference sequence). CDR3 coding DNA: TGTGCCAGCAGTGTGGGACAGGGCTCCTATGGCTACACCTTC. The encoded protein is CASSVGQGSYGYTF.

This clone was detected only once. The chain couples TRBV28 to TRBJ2-1; TRBD1 matches at 9 bases. Trimming at V came to 11 bases and at J to 6 bases, leaving 8 bases not matched to a gene. Germline CDR1 reads MDHEN; CDR2 reads SYDVKM. The CDR3 consists of 13 residues. The CDR3 spells CALGQGNINEQFF. CDR3 bases: TGTGCCCTAGGACAGGGGAACATCAATGAGCAGTTCTTC.

The chain joins TRBV5-1 to TRBJ2-7; weak D call: TRBD1 (6 bases). Germline values: CDR1 SGHRS, CDR2 YFSETQ. V gave up 0 bases and J gave up 4 bases, with 14 bases separating them. The CDR3 spans 15 residues. The CDR3 sequence is CASSLARGSVYEQYF. DNA of the CDR3: TGCGCCAGCAGCTTGGCCAGGGGTAGTGTGTACGAGCAGTACTTC.